These 7 T cell receptor beta chains originate from one sample sequenced in a study of cytomegalovirus exposure and HLA in healthy donors. The PCR made use of 60 Vbeta and 13 Jbeta primers. The repertoire was sequenced with immunoSEQ multiplex PCR; TCRdb's copy has only in-frame clones and lacks some. This sample yields 130,000 or so clones, of which 65% to 85% are seen a single time; approximately 1.5% belongs to the top ten. Sequencing was carried out using PBMCs. The receptors derive from a young woman in good health and CMV-seronegative.

The chain is built from TRBV19 and TRBJ1-5, with TRBD1 as a possible D gene (6 bases). The V end was cut by 3 bases, the J end by 3 bases, with 9 bases between. The CDR3 is made up of 14 amino acids. Germline-derived CDR1 and CDR2 are LNHDA and SQIVND (reference sequence). DNA of the CDR3: TGTGCCAGTAGTATTAGGGACAACAATCAGCCCCAGCATTTT. This gives the protein CASSIRDNNQPQHF.

This chain connects TRBV30 to TRBJ1-1, with 8 bases matching TRBD1. J lost 4 bases, V lost 8 bases, and 6 bases had no gene match. Germline-derived CDR1 and CDR2 are GTSNPN and SVGIG (reference sequence). The CDR3 is 12 residues long. The chain's CDR3 is CAGRGLGTEAFF. In nucleotides, the CDR3 is TGTGCCGGCAGGGGGCTCGGCACTGAAGCTTTCTTT.

This chain links TRBV5-1 with TRBJ1-1, with D uncertain. The CDR3 is made up of 13 amino acids. Germline V gene data show CDR1 as SGHRS and CDR2 as YFSETQ. Trimming shortened V by 4 bases and J by 2 bases, and 9 bases separated the two germline ends. The CDR3, as DNA: TGCGCCAGCAGCGCGACACATAACACTGAAGCTTTCTTT. Amino acid sequence: CASSATHNTEAFF.

The chain combines TRBV5-1 with TRBJ2-5, with TRBD1 as a possible D gene (6 bases). CDR3 size: 14 residues. Deletions cut 2 bases from V and 0 bases from J, with 8 bases between. CDR1 is SGHRS, CDR2 YFSETQ, per germline. The CDR3 spells CASSFGTNQETQYF. CDR3 nucleotide sequence: TGCGCCAGCAGCTTTGGGACAAACCAAGAGACCCAGTACTTC.

This clone was seen once. The rearrangement uses TRBV10-3 and TRBJ1-2; D possibly corresponds to TRBD1 (5 bases). The CDR3 is 12 amino acids. Germline CDR1 ENHRY, CDR2 SYGVKD. V was clipped by 10 bases and J by 8 bases, with 17 bases between them. CDR3 coding DNA: TGTGCCACGCGGCCAGGGTCTCGAGGCTACACCTTC. Translating gives CATRPGSRGYTF.

This chain joins TRBV6-6 and TRBJ2-7, with a tentative D call TRBD1 (6 bases). This CDR3 contains 9 residues. Trimming left V 9 bases short and J 7 bases short, with 7 bases between. Germline-derived CDR1 and CDR2 are MNHNY and SVGAGI (reference sequence). The CDR3 loop reads CARDREQYF. CDR3 nucleotide sequence: TGTGCCAGAGACAGGGAGCAGTACTTC.

V usage is TRBV2 and J usage is TRBJ2-7; 7 bases align to TRBD1. The V and J ends lost 6 bases and 7 bases, in that order; junction bases with no gene match: 6. The germline V gene encodes CDR1 SNHLY and CDR2 FYNNEI. The CDR3 spans 12 residues. The chain's CDR3 is CASRGDSTEQYF. As DNA, the CDR3 is TGTGCCAGCAGGGGGGACAGTACGGAGCAGTACTTC.